Following are 5 T cell receptor beta chains from one sample sequenced in a study of cytomegalovirus exposure and HLA in healthy donors. Primers: 60 Vbeta forward and 13 Jbeta reverse. TCRdb's copy holds only in-frame clones and misses some; the assay was immunoSEQ multiplex PCR. The data hold about 110,000 clones, with around 86% observed a single time. Sequenced material: PBMCs. All receptors come from a young woman in good health and CMV-seronegative.

The chain joins TRBV2 to TRBJ2-5, with D hard to call. The V gene lost 6 bases and the J gene lost 4 bases, with 21 bases spanning the gap. The CDR3 runs 16 residues. Germline assignment: CDR1 SNHLY and CDR2 FYNNEI. CDR3 DNA: TGTGCCAGCAGAGAATTCCGGTTGTCCGTGGTAGAGACCCAGTACTTC. Translated: CASREFRLSVVETQYF.

This chain joins TRBV9 and TRBJ2-2; TRBD2 aligns across 11 bases. The length of the CDR3 is 17 residues. Germline V gives CDR1 SGDLS, CDR2 YYNGEE. The ends lost 2 bases at V and 0 bases at J; junction bases unmatched: 3. Here the CDR3 DNA reads TGTGCCAGCAGCGTGTTAGCGGGAGGGGCGAACACCGGGGAGCTGTTTTTT. Its protein product is CASSVLAGGANTGELFF.

The rearrangement uses TRBV27 and TRBJ2-3, with 7 bases identical to TRBD2. Trimming took 6 bases from V and 0 from J; bases not matched to a gene: 6. The CDR3 is made up of 15 amino acids. Germline CDR1 is MNHEY and CDR2 is SMNVEV (reference sequence). CDR3 region: CASSFSGFSTDTQYF. The CDR3 nucleotides are TGTGCCAGCAGCTTTAGCGGGTTTAGCACAGATACGCAGTATTTT.

The CDR3 reads CASSAGLAGDTQYF. The CDR3 nucleotides are TGTGCCAGCAGTGCCGGACTAGCGGGAGATACGCAGTATTTT. This chain connects TRBV6-1 to TRBJ2-3, with 11 bases that match TRBD2. Germline values: CDR1 MNHNS, CDR2 SASEGT. This CDR3 region has 14 residues. J lost 5 bases, V lost 4 bases, and 2 bases had no gene match.

This clone appeared once. This chain links TRBV28 with TRBJ1-5, with a tentative D call TRBD1 (6 bases). This CDR3 comprises 14 residues. V was trimmed by 6 bases and J by 3 bases, leaving 12 bases between them. Germline CDR1 reads MDHEN; CDR2 reads SYDVKM. CDR3 sequence reads: CASSWGQNNQPQHF. CDR3 nucleotides: TGTGCCAGCAGCTGGGGACAAAACAATCAGCCCCAGCATTTT. The entire variable domain, with the rest obtained from reference TRBV28 and TRBJ1-5, is as follows: DVKVTQSSRYLVKRTGEKVFLECVQDMDHENMFWYRQDPGLGLRLIYFSYDVKMKEKGDIPEGYSVSREKKERFSLILESASTNQTSMYLCASSWGQNNQPQHFGDGTRLSIL.